A selection of T cell receptor beta chains follows, all from one sample in a study of blood T cell repertoires in COVID-19. The assay was immunoSEQ multiplex PCR, and TCRdb's table has in-frame clones only and misses some. The sample contains approximately 350,000 clones, roughly four fifths of which appear only once. Sequenced sample: PBMCs or T cells enriched from blood (not recorded which). The receptors were gathered from a woman aged 45-60 years who had recovered from COVID-19. Each CDR3 is given with its conserved first and last residue. Fields, in order: D gene, CDR3 length, V gene, J gene, clone size, CDR3 DNA, CDR3 protein. The D gene is left open where the match is weak. Expanded clones are given a class, and other clones once, few, many or no size at all.

TRBD1	12	TRBV11-2	TRBJ2-7	-	TGTGCCAGCAGCTGGACAGGGGACGAGCAGTACTTC	CASSWTGDEQYF
-	15	TRBV6-5	TRBJ1-1	-	TGTGCCAGCAGTTACTCGGGGGCCCCCCGGTCGGAAGCTTTCTTT	CASSYSGAPRSEAFF
TRBD1	17	TRBV9	TRBJ2-3	-	TGTGCCAGCAGCGTAATGCAGGGGGCTTCACCCACAGATACGCAGTATTTT	CASSVMQGASPTDTQYF
-	15	TRBV7-2	TRBJ1-2	once	TGTGCCAGCAGCTTAGATCTTACTCGGAACTATGGCTACACCTTC	CASSLDLTRNYGYTF
-	17	TRBV6-1	TRBJ1-2	-	TGTGCCAGCAGTGCCCAAAAGGACAGCCGGGTTAACTATGGCTACACCTTC	CASSAQKDSRVNYGYTF
-	19	TRBV19	TRBJ2-6	-	TGTGCCAGTAGTTCTTACTCCAGGGGAGTAATGGGTGGGGCCAACGTCCTGACTTTC	CASSSYSRGVMGGANVLTF
-	13	TRBV6-1	TRBJ1-2	-	TGTGCCAGCAGTGAAGACAGATACTATGGCTACACCTTC	CASSEDRYYGYTF
TRBD1	16	TRBV3-1/TRBV3-2	TRBJ1-6	-	TGTGCCAGCAGCCAAGATGTTACAGGGGGCTTGACACCCCTCCACTTT	CASSQDVTGGLTPLHF
TRBD1	13	TRBV19	TRBJ2-1	-	TGTGCCAGCAAAGGACAGGGGTACAATGAGCAGTTCTTC	CASKGQGYNEQFF
-	14	TRBV6-5	TRBJ1-3	-	TGTGCCAGCAGTTACGGTCAGAATGGAAACACCATATATTTT	CASSYGQNGNTIYF
TRBD1	15	TRBV6-5	TRBJ1-6	-	TGTGCCAGCAGTTACTCCGGGACAGGGTACTCACCCCTCCACTTT	CASSYSGTGYSPLHF
TRBD1	15	TRBV7-9	TRBJ1-2	-	TGTGCCAGCAGCTTAAGTAGGGACAGGGGGAATGGCTACACCTTC	CASSLSRDRGNGYTF
TRBD1	16	TRBV6-2/TRBV6-3	TRBJ2-1	-	TGTGCCAGCAGCCTTGTGAGACAGGGGGCTGGGAATGAGCAGTTCTTC	CASSLVRQGAGNEQFF
-	17	TRBV5-6	TRBJ1-3	-	TGTGCCAGCAGCCTGGGAGAACTTCGCCTCTCTGGAAACACCATATATTTT	CASSLGELRLSGNTIYF
TRBD2	19	TRBV2	TRBJ2-1	few	TGTGCCAGCAGTGAATCTACTAGCGGGAGGGGGCCGCTCTACAATGAGCAGTTCTTC	CASSESTSGRGPLYNEQFF
TRBD2	16	TRBV11-3	TRBJ2-5	once	TGTGCCAGCAGCTCCCTGGGCCCGGGGGGGCAAGAGACCCAGTACTTC	CASSSLGPGGQETQYF
TRBD1	17	TRBV5-4	TRBJ1-1	-	TGTGCCAGCAGCTTTGGGGGACAGAGAGGTTCCGGGGCTGAAGCTTTCTTT	CASSFGGQRGSGAEAFF
TRBD2	15	TRBV10-3	TRBJ2-1	-	TGTGCCACCTTTGGAACTAGCGGGACCTACAATGAGCAGTTCTTC	CATFGTSGTYNEQFF
TRBD1	18	TRBV4-1	TRBJ1-1	-	TGCGCCAGCAGCCAAGTCCCAGGGGGCGAGGTTCGGGGCACTGAAGCTTTCTTT	CASSQVPGGEVRGTEAFF
TRBD2	16	TRBV3-1/TRBV3-2	TRBJ2-1	once	TGTGCCAGCAGCCATCTCGGGAGCGGGAGTTTCGATGAGCAGTTCTTC	CASSHLGSGSFDEQFF
TRBD2	14	TRBV5-1	TRBJ2-7	once	TGCGCCAGCAGCTGGACTAGCGTAACCTACGAGCAGTACTTC	CASSWTSVTYEQYF
TRBD1	19	TRBV7-9	TRBJ2-7	-	TGTGCCAGCAGCTTGATCAGCGCTAACCGGGACAGGGTTACCTACGAGCAGTACTTC	CASSLISANRDRVTYEQYF
-	16	TRBV29-1	TRBJ1-1	-	TGCAGCGCCGAAGGTGGGTTGGGCATCCAGAACACTGAAGCTTTCTTT	CSAEGGLGIQNTEAFF
-	16	TRBV4-3	TRBJ2-1	-	TGCGCCAGCAGCCCGATGGGACACAGCTCCTACAATGAGCAGTTCTTC	CASSPMGHSSYNEQFF
TRBD1	20	TRBV11-3	TRBJ2-7	-	TGTGCCAGCAGGCCTGGCCAAGGGACAGGGGTAAGACAAAACATCTACGAGCAGTACTTC	CASRPGQGTGVRQNIYEQYF
-	9	TRBV20-1	TRBJ2-5	many	TGCAGTGCGGGCGAGACCCAGTACTTC	CSAGETQYF
TRBD2	16	TRBV4-1	TRBJ2-5	-	TGCGCCAGCAGCCAAGGACTAGCGGGGGGGCAAGAGACCCAGTACTTC	CASSQGLAGGQETQYF
TRBD1	16	TRBV7-3	TRBJ2-2	-	TGTGCCAGCAGCTCCTTGACAGGGACGAACACCGGGGAGCTGTTTTTT	CASSSLTGTNTGELFF
-	15	TRBV7-2	TRBJ1-1	-	TGTGCCAGCAGCTACTCTGGGGGAGGGAACACTGAAGCTTTCTTT	CASSYSGGGNTEAFF
-	13	TRBV7-2	TRBJ1-6	-	TGTGCCAGCAGCTTAGAAGTACATCCACCCCTCCACTTT	CASSLEVHPPLHF
TRBD2	14	TRBV5-1	TRBJ2-5	-	TGCGCCAGCAGCTTACGGGGGGGGCAAGAGACCCAGTACTTC	CASSLRGGQETQYF
-	15	TRBV19	TRBJ1-4	-	TGTGCCAGTAGTGATGGGAACAGGAGCAATGAAAAACTGTTTTTT	CASSDGNRSNEKLFF
TRBD1	13	TRBV9	TRBJ2-7	-	TGTGCCAGCAGCGGGGACAGGGGCCACGAGCAGTACTTC	CASSGDRGHEQYF
TRBD2	16	TRBV7-6	TRBJ2-7	-	TGTGCCAGCAGCCCCGCCGTGGGCGGGAGCTTTTACGAGCAGTACTTC	CASSPAVGGSFYEQYF
TRBD1	15	TRBV5-1	TRBJ2-6	few	TGCGCCAGCAGCAGGGACAGGGCTGGGGCCAACGTCCTGACTTTC	CASSRDRAGANVLTF
-	15	TRBV4-3	TRBJ1-1	-	TGCGCCAGCAGCCAGTATCGGGTGCAGAACACTGAAGCTTTCTTT	CASSQYRVQNTEAFF
TRBD1	14	TRBV19	TRBJ1-1	-	TGTGCCAGTAGTACCGGGACAGGGGGGACTGAAGCTTTCTTT	CASSTGTGGTEAFF
TRBD2	16	TRBV7-8	TRBJ2-1	-	TGTGCCAGCAGCTTACTAGCGGGAGGATCTGGGGGGGAGCAGTTCTTC	CASSLLAGGSGGEQFF
TRBD2	17	TRBV4-1	TRBJ2-3	-	TGCGCCAGCAGCCAACGTCGGACTAGCGGGGGCACAGATACGCAGTATTTT	CASSQRRTSGGTDTQYF
TRBD1	12	TRBV28	TRBJ1-2	-	TGTGCCAGCAATGACAGGGCCGGTAGCTACACCTTC	CASNDRAGSYTF
-	15	TRBV20-1	TRBJ1-1	-	TGCAGTGCTAGTGCAACCCTGAACAGGAACACTGAAGCTTTCTTT	CSASATLNRNTEAFF
-	12	TRBV5-1	TRBJ1-1	once	TGCGCCAGCAGCTACGGGAACACTGAAGCTTTCTTT	CASSYGNTEAFF
TRBD2	17	TRBV5-4	TRBJ2-1	-	TGTGCCAGCAGCCCACCCTTAGGGGCGGGAGGTGGCGATGAGCAGTTCTTC	CASSPPLGAGGGDEQFF